Shown below are 29 T cell receptor beta chains from a single sample sequenced in a study of molecular identifiers for immune sequencing clone quantification. A single record per CDR3 protein comes from TCRdb applying MiXCR to the PCR reads. This sample has 600,000 to 650,000 distinct CDR3 sequences; just under 20% occur once, and the top ten carry roughly 0.85%. What was sequenced was naive CD8+ T cells from blood, with Jurkat cell RNA spiked in. Subset specified: FACS-sorted CD8+CD4-CCR7+CD45RA+ naive T cells. The origin of the receptors is a human donor in good health. Some libraries in this study had Jurkat cell RNA spiked in.

Ten or more counts support this clonotype. The gene calls are TRBV20-1 and TRBJ2-7; 7 nucleotides align to TRBD1. Germline V lookup: CDR1 DFQATT, CDR2 SNEGSKA (reference sequence). The V and J ends lost 5 bases and 7 bases, in that order; junction bases with no gene match: 14. This CDR3 contains 14 residues. The DNA for the CDR3 is TGCAGTGCTTTCGGGGACAGCGGCTTGTGGGAGCAGTACTTC. Protein sequence: CSAFGDSGLWEQYF.

This rearrangement joins TRBV20-1 to TRBJ2-7; TRBD2 aligns across 9 bases. This CDR3 region has 14 residues. Germline CDR1 is DFQATT and CDR2 is SNEGSKA (reference sequence). Germline trimming cut 3 bases from V and 4 bases from J; bases unmatched to any gene: 7. The CDR3 DNA reads TGCAGTGCTAGTGCGCGGGGGGGCCCATACGAGCAGTACTTC. Encoded protein: CSASARGGPYEQYF.

This clonotype was seen at least ten times. The chain couples TRBV3-1 to TRBJ2-3; 12 bases line up with TRBD2. CDR3 length equals 19 residues. Germline values: CDR1 LGHDT, CDR2 YNNKEL (reference sequence). Unmatched junction bases numbered 10, after V lost 2 bases and J lost 1 base. This chain's CDR3 is CASSQRPSGGVLGTDTQYF. CDR3 nucleotide sequence: TGTGCCAGCAGCCAAAGACCTAGCGGGGGGGTGCTTGGCACAGATACGCAGTATTTT.

A word on this clonotype: It may be a read error: a sequence one base away is much more abundant. The rearrangement links TRBV24-1 to TRBJ2-2; TRBD2 is a possible D gene (6 bases). The CDR3 is 13 amino acids. Germline V gene data show CDR1 as KGHDR and CDR2 as SFDVKD. The CDR3 DNA follows: TGTGCCACCAGCGCTTGGGGCTCCGGGGGGCTGTTTTTT. Protein: CATSAWGSGGLFF.

This clonotype has just a few counts. The chain is built from TRBV4-3 and TRBJ2-1; D is perhaps TRBD2 (5 bases). The V gene's germline CDR1 is LGHNA and CDR2 YSLEER. The CDR3 covers 15 residues. The V and J ends lost 0 bases and 4 bases respectively, with 10 bases between them. CDR3: CASSQESDYYNEQFF. The CDR3, as DNA: TGCGCCAGCAGCCAAGAGTCCGACTATTACAATGAGCAGTTCTTC.

This clonotype has a count of ten or more. The rearrangement uses TRBV20-1 and TRBJ2-7; D is unclear. Trimming took 4 bases from V and 2 from J, leaving 6 bases between them. This CDR3 has 11 amino acids. From germline, CDR1 is DFQATT and CDR2 SNEGSKA (reference sequence). The CDR3 sequence: CSATYTYEQYF. The CDR3 DNA reads TGCAGTGCTACCTACACCTACGAGCAGTACTTC.

This clonotype was picked up many times. In DNA form, the CDR3 reads TGCAGTGCCCTGGGACTAGCGGTCTCCTACGAGCAGTACTTC. Amino acid sequence: CSALGLAVSYEQYF. The chain combines TRBV20-1 with TRBJ2-7; 11 bases are shared with TRBD2. The CDR3 consists of 14 residues. With V trimmed by 6 bases and J by 0 bases, 4 bases remained unmatched. Germline CDR1 is DFQATT and CDR2 is SNEGSKA (reference sequence).

This clonotype was seen only a few times. The rearrangement uses TRBV19 and TRBJ2-1, with no clear D. The CDR3 has 12 amino acids. V was shortened by 5 bases and J by 9 bases, with 11 bases between the two germline ends. Germline loops: CDR1 LNHDA, CDR2 SQIVND (reference sequence). The CDR3 loop reads CASSVGFGEQFF. As DNA, the CDR3 is TGTGCCAGTAGTGTGGGATTCGGTGAGCAGTTCTTC.

Many counts were recorded for this clonotype. The V call is TRBV28, the J call TRBJ2-2; D gene uncertain. Germline-derived CDR1 and CDR2 are MDHEN and SYDVKM. V lost 3 bases to trimming and J lost 1 base, with 6 bases between them. The CDR3 sequence is 14 residues long. This CDR3 reads CASSFVGNTGELFF. For the CDR3, the DNA is TGTGCCAGCAGTTTTGTAGGGAACACCGGGGAGCTGTTTTTT.

This clonotype was seen only a few times. V usage is TRBV7-9 and J usage is TRBJ2-4, with TRBD2 as a possible D gene (6 bases). This CDR3 comprises 14 residues. V lost 3 bases and J 3 bases, leaving 9 bases between the germline ends. Germline loops: CDR1 SEHNR, CDR2 FQNEAQ (reference sequence). The CDR3 loop reads CASSLGEVKNIQYF. The CDR3 DNA is TGTGCCAGCAGCTTGGGGGAGGTCAAAAACATTCAGTACTTC. The full variable domain, rest sourced from reference TRBV7-9 and TRBJ2-4, is DTGVSQNPRHKITKRGQNVTFRCDPISEHNRLYWYRQTLGQGPEFLTYFQNEAQLEKSRLLSDRFSAERPKGSFSTLEIQRTEQGDSAMYLCASSLGEVKNIQYFGAGTRLSVL.

This clonotype was picked up a small number of times. J is TRBJ2-2 and V is TRBV7-3; D is unresolved. With 6 bases removed from V and 7 bases from J, the gap between germline ends came to 9 bases. Germline V gene data show CDR1 as SGHTA and CDR2 as FQGTGA. The CDR3 totals 12 residues. CDR3 amino acids: CASRSSSGELFF. For the CDR3, the DNA is TGTGCCAGCAGATCCTCCAGCGGGGAGCTGTTTTTT.

This clonotype was seen many times. The J gene is TRBJ1-5, the V gene TRBV19; 11 bases agree with TRBD1. CDR1 is LNHDA and CDR2 is SQIVND in the germline V gene (reference sequence). There are 14 residues in the CDR3. The ends lost 6 bases at V and 7 bases at J; junction bases unmatched: 5. In DNA, the CDR3 is TGTGCCAGTAGCCGGGACAGGGGGGGCCAGCCCCAGCATTTT. Its protein is CASSRDRGGQPQHF.

At least ten counts were recorded for this clonotype. This sequence joins TRBV20-1 and TRBJ2-3; D is possibly TRBD2 (6 bases). Trimming took off 0 bases at V and 3 bases at J, with 16 bases between the two ends. CDR3 length equals 16 residues. The germline V gene has CDR1 DFQATT and CDR2 SNEGSKA (reference sequence). In nucleotides, the CDR3 is TGCAGTGCTAGAGATCAGTGGGGGGAGAGTACAGATACGCAGTATTTT. This codes for CSARDQWGESTDTQYF.

This clonotype occurred many times. The CDR3 reads CSARAEDEQYF. As DNA, the CDR3 is TGCAGTGCTAGAGCCGAGGACGAGCAGTACTTC. This chain joins TRBV20-1 and TRBJ2-7; no clear D. The CDR3 runs 11 residues. The V end lost 1 base, the J end lost 5 bases, and 6 bases lay between the germline ends. The V gene's germline CDR1 is DFQATT and CDR2 SNEGSKA (reference sequence).

This clonotype was seen many times. The chain uses TRBV20-1 and TRBJ2-7, with D possibly matching TRBD2 (6 bases). V was pared by 0 bases and J by 4 bases, with 16 bases between. Per the germline V gene, CDR1 is DFQATT and CDR2 is SNEGSKA (reference sequence). The CDR3 runs 15 residues. The CDR3 loop is CSARDARDLEYEQYF. CDR3 in DNA: TGCAGTGCTAGAGATGCCCGGGACTTAGAGTACGAGCAGTACTTC.

A few counts support this clonotype. This chain uses TRBV4-3 with TRBJ2-7, with 8 bases lining up with TRBD2. CDR1 and CDR2 from the germline V gene are LGHNA and YSLEER. The CDR3 runs to 17 residues. With V trimmed by 4 bases and J by 7 bases, 18 bases remained unmatched. CDR3 loop: CASSLNLPREGIEEQYF. The CDR3 DNA follows: TGCGCCAGCAGCCTAAACCTACCCCGGGAGGGGATTGAGGAGCAGTACTTC.

This clonotype was counted at least ten times. The chain couples TRBV5-4 to TRBJ1-1; D gene uncertain. Looked up from germline, CDR1 is SGHNT and CDR2 is YYREEE (reference sequence). This CDR3 has 14 amino acids. Trimming cost V 5 bases and J 0 bases, with 11 bases left between them. The CDR3 sequence: CASRLNEMNTEAFF. CDR3 nucleotide sequence: TGTGCCAGCAGATTGAATGAAATGAACACTGAAGCTTTCTTT. The full variable domain, its missing parts supplied by reference TRBV5-4 and TRBJ1-1, is ETGVTQSPTHLIKTRGQQVTLRCSSQSGHNTVSWYQQALGQGPQFIFQYYREEENGRGNFPPRFSGLQFPNYSSELNVNALELDDSALYLCASRLNEMNTEAFFGQGTRLTVV.

Of note for this clonotype: A read error may be the cause here, since a much bigger clone is one base away. This chain uses TRBV7-9 with TRBJ2-2; TRBD2 matches at 10 bases. The germline V gene has CDR1 SEHNR and CDR2 FQNEAQ (reference sequence). This CDR3 spans 16 amino acids. V shed 4 bases and J 3 bases; nucleotides not matched to a gene: 5. The CDR3 loop reads CASSSTSGRDTGELFF. DNA for the CDR3: TGTGCCAGCAGCTCCACCAGCGGGAGGGACACCGGGGAGCTGTTTTTT.

As to this clonotype: A clone one base away is much larger, so this may be a read error. This chain connects TRBV2 to TRBJ1-1; 10 bases align to TRBD1. The germline gives CDR1 SNHLY, CDR2 FYNNEI. The CDR3 has 16 amino acids. The trim removed 6 bases at V and 7 bases at J, leaving 14 bases unmatched. The CDR3 DNA sequence: TGTGCCAGCAGCGGGTTACCGGGACAGGGGACCCATGAAGCTTTCTTT. Its protein is CASSGLPGQGTHEAFF.

Regarding this clonotype: The junction departs from germline at one end; a sequencing error may be responsible. The V and J genes are TRBV10-3 and TRBJ2-7; D not certain. CDR3 length: 14 amino acids. CDR1 is ENHRY, CDR2 SYGVKD, per germline. The CDR3 loop reads CAIRADQPSHEQYF. The CDR3 region has the DNA TGTGCCATCAGGGCGGACCAACCCTCCCACGAGCAGTACTTC.

About this clonotype: A much larger clonotype is one base distant, so this may be a read error. The chain links TRBV9 to TRBJ2-7; TRBD1 matches at 7 bases. This CDR3 has 14 residues. In germline, CDR1 is SGDLS, CDR2 YYNGEE. CDR3 amino acids: CASSPGQSLYGQYF. The CDR3, as DNA: TGTGCCAGCAGCCCGGGACAGAGTCTTTACGGGCAGTACTTC.

Ten or more counts support this clonotype. The rearrangement uses TRBV30 and TRBJ2-7; D is unclear. This CDR3 contains 15 residues. V gave up 1 base and J gave up 2 bases, with 15 bases separating them. Germline-derived CDR1 and CDR2 are GTSNPN and SVGIG (reference sequence). Written as DNA, the CDR3 is TGTGCCTGGAGTGCCGTGGCATTGGGGACCTACGAGCAGTACTTC. Translated, it gives CAWSAVALGTYEQYF. The full variable domain, its missing parts supplied by reference TRBV30 and TRBJ2-7, is SQTIHQWPATLVQPVGSPLSLECTVEGTSNPNLYWYRQAAGRGLQLLFYSVGIGQISSEVPQNLSASRPQDRQFILSSKKLLLSDSGFYLCAWSAVALGTYEQYFGPGTRLTVT.

This clonotype has a count of ten or more. This rearrangement joins TRBV13 to TRBJ2-3; TRBD2 aligns across 12 bases. Germline values: CDR1 PRHDT, CDR2 FYEKMQ (reference sequence). V lost 5 bases to trimming and J lost 2 bases; unmatched junction nucleotides: 8. The CDR3 has 17 amino acids. CDR3 amino acids: CASSGQRLAGVTDTQYF. CDR3 DNA sequence: TGTGCCAGCAGCGGGCAGAGACTAGCGGGAGTCACAGATACGCAGTATTTT.

The sample holds a few counts of this clonotype. V and J are TRBV28 and TRBJ2-7; weak D call: TRBD2 (6 bases). This CDR3 is built from 16 residues. The V and J ends lost 1 base and 6 bases respectively, with 19 bases between them. CDR1 is MDHEN, CDR2 SYDVKM, per germline. Here the CDR3 DNA reads TGTGCCAGCAGTTTATTGGGCGGGATCCCTCTCTCCGAGCAGTACTTC. The encoded protein is CASSLLGGIPLSEQYF.

There are many counts of this clonotype. The chain joins TRBV27 to TRBJ1-6, with TRBD1 matching over 7 bases. The CDR3 runs 17 residues. The J segment lost 7 bases and the V segment lost 0 bases, leaving 9 bases of the junction unmatched. Looked up from germline, CDR1 is MNHEY and CDR2 is SMNVEV (reference sequence). The CDR3 DNA follows: TGTGCCAGCAGTTTATCCTTAGCCGGGACAGAAAATTCACCCCTCCACTTT. Translating it yields CASSLSLAGTENSPLHF.

This rearrangement joins TRBV4-3 to TRBJ2-7; no definite D call. This CDR3 spans 15 amino acids. Germline assignment: CDR1 LGHNA and CDR2 YSLEER. Trimming took 1 base from V and 0 from J, leaving 10 bases between them. CDR3 sequence: CASSQGPAVSYEQYF. Written as DNA, the CDR3 is TGCGCCAGCAGCCAAGGTCCCGCAGTCTCCTACGAGCAGTACTTC.

This clonotype showed up many times. V is TRBV19 and J is TRBJ2-1, with 10 bases identical to TRBD2. J was trimmed by 2 bases and V by 9 bases; bases with no gene match: 4. The CDR3 spans 14 residues. From germline, CDR1 is LNHDA and CDR2 SQIVND (reference sequence). CDR3 DNA: TGTGCCAGCTCGACTAGCGGGCCCTACAATGAGCAGTTCTTC. This codes for CASSTSGPYNEQFF.

This clonotype appeared many times. The V call is TRBV29-1, the J call TRBJ2-2; perhaps TRBD1 as D (5 bases). V gave up 4 bases and J gave up 5 bases, with 8 bases separating them. Germline values: CDR1 SQVTM, CDR2 ANQGSEA. This CDR3 contains 12 residues. The CDR3 bases are TGCAGCGTTGTTCAGGGAACCGGGGAGCTGTTTTTT. It codes for CSVVQGTGELFF.

Notes on this clonotype: A much larger clone is a single base away; this may be a read error. V usage is TRBV27 and J usage is TRBJ1-2; a weak D match, TRBD1 (5 bases). V gave up 5 bases and J gave up 4 bases, with 11 bases separating them. The germline V gene encodes CDR1 MNHEY and CDR2 SMNVEV (reference sequence). The CDR3 is 13 amino acids. The CDR3 bases are TGTGCCAGCAGTCCTGTAAGGGGCTATGGCTACACCTTC. Encoded protein: CASSPVRGYGYTF.